What follows is one TCR beta chain and its context. Its antigen is undetermined. Using immunoSEQ multiplex PCR, the repertoire was profiled, and TCRdb retains in-frame clones only, with some absent. This repertoire shows around 25,000 clones, 82% found once; its top ten account for 4.1%. The CDR3 is 16 residues long. Trimming left V 0 bases short and J 4 bases short, with 16 bases between. Germline CDR1 reads SGHNT; CDR2 reads YYREEE (reference sequence). These data come from a study of T cells in localized non-small cell lung cancer. Findings and limits, study-wide: As only one tumor region underwent sequencing, heterogeneity remains possible.

The receptor was isolated from a woman aged 40-75 years with stage I lung adenocarcinoma. This chain joins TRBV5-4 and TRBJ1-1, with unresolved D. The specimen was peripheral blood, collected before any cancer treatment. The CDR3 region has the DNA TGTGCCAGCAGCTTGGCCACCCGTTGGAGCGGCACTGAAGCTTTCTTT. Translated: CASSLATRWSGTEAFF.